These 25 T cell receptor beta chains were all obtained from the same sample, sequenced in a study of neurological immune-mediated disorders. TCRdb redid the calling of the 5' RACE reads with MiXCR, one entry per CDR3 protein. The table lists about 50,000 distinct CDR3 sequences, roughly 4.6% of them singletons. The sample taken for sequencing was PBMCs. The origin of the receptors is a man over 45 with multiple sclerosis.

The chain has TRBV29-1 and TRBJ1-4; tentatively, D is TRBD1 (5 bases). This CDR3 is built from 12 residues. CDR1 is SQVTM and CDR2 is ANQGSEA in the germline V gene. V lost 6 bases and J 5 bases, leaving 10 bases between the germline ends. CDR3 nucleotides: TGCAGCGTCGGACGGACAAATGAAAAACTGTTTTTT. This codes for CSVGRTNEKLFF.

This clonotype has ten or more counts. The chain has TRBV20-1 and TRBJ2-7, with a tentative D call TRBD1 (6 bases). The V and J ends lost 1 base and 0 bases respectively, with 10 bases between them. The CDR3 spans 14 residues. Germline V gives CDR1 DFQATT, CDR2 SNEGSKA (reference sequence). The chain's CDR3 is CSARGQASSYEQYF. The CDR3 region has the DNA TGCAGTGCTAGAGGACAGGCCAGCTCCTACGAGCAGTACTTC.

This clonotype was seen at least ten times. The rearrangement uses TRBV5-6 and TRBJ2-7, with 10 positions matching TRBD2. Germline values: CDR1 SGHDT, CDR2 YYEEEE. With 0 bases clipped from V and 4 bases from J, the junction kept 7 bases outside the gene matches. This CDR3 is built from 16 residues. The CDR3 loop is CASSLGERLAGYEQYF. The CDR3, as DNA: TGTGCCAGCAGCTTGGGGGAGAGACTAGCGGGTTACGAGCAGTACTTC.

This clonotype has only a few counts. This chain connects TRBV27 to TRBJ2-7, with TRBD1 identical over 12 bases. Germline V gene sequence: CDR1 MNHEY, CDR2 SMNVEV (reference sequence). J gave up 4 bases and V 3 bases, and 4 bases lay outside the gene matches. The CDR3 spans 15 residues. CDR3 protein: CASSFGTGGTYEQYF. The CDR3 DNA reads TGTGCCAGCAGTTTCGGGACAGGGGGCACATACGAGCAGTACTTC.

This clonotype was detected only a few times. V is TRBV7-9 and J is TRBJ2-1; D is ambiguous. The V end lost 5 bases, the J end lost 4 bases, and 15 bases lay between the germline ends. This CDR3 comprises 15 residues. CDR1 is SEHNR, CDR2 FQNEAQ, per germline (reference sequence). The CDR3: CASSHLLEKYNEQFF. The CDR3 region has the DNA TGTGCCAGCAGCCACCTATTGGAGAAATACAATGAGCAGTTCTTC.

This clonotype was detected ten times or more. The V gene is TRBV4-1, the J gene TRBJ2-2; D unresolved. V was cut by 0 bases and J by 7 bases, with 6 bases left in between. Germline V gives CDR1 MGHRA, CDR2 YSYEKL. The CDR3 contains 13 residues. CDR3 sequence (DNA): TGCGCCAGCAGCCAAGATTTGGGCGGGGAGCTGTTTTTT. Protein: CASSQDLGGELFF.

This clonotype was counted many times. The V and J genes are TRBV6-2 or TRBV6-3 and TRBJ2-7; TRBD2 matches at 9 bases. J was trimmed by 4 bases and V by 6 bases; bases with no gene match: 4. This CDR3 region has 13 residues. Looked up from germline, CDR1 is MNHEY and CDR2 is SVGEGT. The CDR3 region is CASRPTSGYEQYF. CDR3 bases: TGTGCCAGCAGACCCACTAGCGGGTACGAGCAGTACTTC.

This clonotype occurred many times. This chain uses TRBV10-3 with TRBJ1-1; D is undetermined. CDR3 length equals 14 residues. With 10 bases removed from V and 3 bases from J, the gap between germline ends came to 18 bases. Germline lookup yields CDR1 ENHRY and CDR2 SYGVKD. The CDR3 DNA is TGTGCCACTAGCAGACTGAGCCTGGACACTGAAGCTTTCTTT. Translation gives CATSRLSLDTEAFF.

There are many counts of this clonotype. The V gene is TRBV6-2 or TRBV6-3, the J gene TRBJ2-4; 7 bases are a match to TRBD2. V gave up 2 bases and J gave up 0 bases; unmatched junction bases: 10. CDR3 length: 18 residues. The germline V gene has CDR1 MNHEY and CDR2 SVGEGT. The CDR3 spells CASSYRDAGVLAKNIQYF. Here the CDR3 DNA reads TGTGCCAGCAGTTACCGGGATGCGGGAGTGCTAGCCAAAAACATTCAGTACTTC.

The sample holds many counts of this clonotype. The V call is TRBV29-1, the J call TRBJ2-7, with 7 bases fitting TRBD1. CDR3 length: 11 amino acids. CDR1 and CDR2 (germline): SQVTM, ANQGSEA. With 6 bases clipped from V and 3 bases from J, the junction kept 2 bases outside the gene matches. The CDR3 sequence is CSVRDSYEQYF. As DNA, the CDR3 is TGCAGCGTCCGGGACAGCTACGAGCAGTACTTC.

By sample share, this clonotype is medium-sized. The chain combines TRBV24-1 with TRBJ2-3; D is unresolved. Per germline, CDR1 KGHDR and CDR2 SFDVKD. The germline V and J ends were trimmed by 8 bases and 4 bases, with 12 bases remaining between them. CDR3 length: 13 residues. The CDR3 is CATKRSTSDTQYF. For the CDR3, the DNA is TGTGCCACCAAGCGATCAACTTCAGATACGCAGTATTTT.

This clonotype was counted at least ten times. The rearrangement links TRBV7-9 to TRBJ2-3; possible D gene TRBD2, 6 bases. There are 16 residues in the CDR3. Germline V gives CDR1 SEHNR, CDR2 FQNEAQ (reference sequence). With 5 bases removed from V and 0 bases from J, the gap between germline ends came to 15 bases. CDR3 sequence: CASSRAAGGSTDTQYF. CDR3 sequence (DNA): TGTGCCAGCAGCCGAGCGGCCGGGGGTAGCACAGATACGCAGTATTTT.

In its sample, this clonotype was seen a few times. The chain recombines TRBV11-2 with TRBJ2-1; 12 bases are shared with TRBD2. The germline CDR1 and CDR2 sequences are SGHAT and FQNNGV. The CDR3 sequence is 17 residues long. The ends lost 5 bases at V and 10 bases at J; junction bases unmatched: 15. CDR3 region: CASSLTPLTSGSGEQFF. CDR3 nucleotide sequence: TGTGCCAGCAGCCTTACCCCGCTGACTAGCGGGAGTGGGGAGCAGTTCTTC. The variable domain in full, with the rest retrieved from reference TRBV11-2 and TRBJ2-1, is EAGVAQSPRYKIIEKRQSVAFWCNPISGHATLYWYQQILGQGPKLLIQFQNNGVVDDSQLPKDRFSAERLKGVDSTLKIQPAKLEDSAVYLCASSLTPLTSGSGEQFFGPGTRLTVL.

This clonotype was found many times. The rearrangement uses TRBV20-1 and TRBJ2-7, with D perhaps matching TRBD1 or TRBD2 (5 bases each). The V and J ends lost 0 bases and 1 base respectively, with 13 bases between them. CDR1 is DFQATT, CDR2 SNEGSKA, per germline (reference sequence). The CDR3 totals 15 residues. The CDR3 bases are TGCAGTGCTAGAGATGGGACGGAGGCGTCCTACGAGCAGTACTTC. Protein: CSARDGTEASYEQYF.

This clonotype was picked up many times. CDR3 region: CASSDGQAQYF. The CDR3 DNA reads as TGTGCCAGCAGCGACGGGCAGGCCCAGTACTTC. This chain uses TRBV7-9 with TRBJ2-5, with no clear D. This CDR3 spans 11 amino acids. V was trimmed by 5 bases and J by 9 bases, leaving 10 bases between them. Germline values: CDR1 SEHNR, CDR2 FQNEAQ (reference sequence).

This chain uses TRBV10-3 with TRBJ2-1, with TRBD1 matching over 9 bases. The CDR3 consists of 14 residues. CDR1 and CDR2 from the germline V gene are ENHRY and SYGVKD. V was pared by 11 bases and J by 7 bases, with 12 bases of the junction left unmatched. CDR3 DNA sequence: TGTGCCGCCAAATCCGGGACAGGGTCGAATGAGCAGTTCTTC. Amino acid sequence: CAAKSGTGSNEQFF.

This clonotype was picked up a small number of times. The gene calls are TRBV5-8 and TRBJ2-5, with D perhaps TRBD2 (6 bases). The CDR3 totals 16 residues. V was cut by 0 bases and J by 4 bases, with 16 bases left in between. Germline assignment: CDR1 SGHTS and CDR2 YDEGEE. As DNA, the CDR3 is TGTGCCAGCAGCTTGGGCCCGGGACTTCCCTCAGAGACCCAGTACTTC. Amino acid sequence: CASSLGPGLPSETQYF.

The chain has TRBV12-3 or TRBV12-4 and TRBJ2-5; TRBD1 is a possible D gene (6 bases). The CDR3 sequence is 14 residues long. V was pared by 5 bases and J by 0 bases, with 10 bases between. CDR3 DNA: TGTGCCAGCAGTCCCTACAGGGACCAAGAGACCCAGTACTTC. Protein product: CASSPYRDQETQYF.

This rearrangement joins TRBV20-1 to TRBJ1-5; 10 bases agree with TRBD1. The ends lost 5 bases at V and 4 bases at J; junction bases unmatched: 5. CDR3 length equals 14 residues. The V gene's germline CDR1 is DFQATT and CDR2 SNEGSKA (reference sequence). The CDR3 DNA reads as TGCAGTGCTTTGAGGGGACAGGGGAATCAGCCCCAGCATTTT. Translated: CSALRGQGNQPQHF.

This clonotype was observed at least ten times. CDR3 coding DNA: TGTGCCAGCAGCTTAGCTGGGCTAGATACGCAGTATTTT. It specifies CASSLAGLDTQYF. V and J are TRBV7-9 and TRBJ2-3; D is unresolved. The germline CDR1 and CDR2 sequences are SEHNR and FQNEAQ (reference sequence). The CDR3 extends over 13 amino acids. V lost 0 bases to trimming and J lost 5 bases, with 6 bases between them.

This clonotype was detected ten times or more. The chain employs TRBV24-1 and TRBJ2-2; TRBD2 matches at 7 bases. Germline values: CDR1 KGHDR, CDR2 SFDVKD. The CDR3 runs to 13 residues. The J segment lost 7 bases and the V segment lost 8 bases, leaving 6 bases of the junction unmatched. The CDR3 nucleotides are TGTGCCACCAAGGAAGGGAGGGTCGGGGAGCTGTTTTTT. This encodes CATKEGRVGELFF.

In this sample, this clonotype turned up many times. The CDR3 DNA follows: TGTGCCAGCAGCCCCGACTTGACTAGCACAGATACGCAGTATTTT. Protein sequence: CASSPDLTSTDTQYF. V gene TRBV7-6 combines with J gene TRBJ2-3; D is uncertain. CDR1 is SGHVS, CDR2 FNYEAQ, per germline. There are 15 residues in the CDR3. Trimming took off 5 bases at V and 0 bases at J, with 12 bases between the two ends.

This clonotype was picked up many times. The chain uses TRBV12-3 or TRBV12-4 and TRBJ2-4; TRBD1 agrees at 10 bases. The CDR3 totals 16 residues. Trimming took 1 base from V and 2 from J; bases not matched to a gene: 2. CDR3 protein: CASSLVTGGTKNIQYF. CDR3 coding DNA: TGTGCCAGCAGTTTAGTGACAGGGGGCACCAAAAACATTCAGTACTTC.

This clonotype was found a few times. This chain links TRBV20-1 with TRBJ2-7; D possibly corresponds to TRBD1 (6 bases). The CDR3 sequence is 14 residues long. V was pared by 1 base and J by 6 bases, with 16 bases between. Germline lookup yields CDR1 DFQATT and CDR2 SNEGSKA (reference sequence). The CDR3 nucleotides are TGCAGTGCTAGAGCCCCGTCGACAGGACGCGAGCAGTACTTC. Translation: CSARAPSTGREQYF.

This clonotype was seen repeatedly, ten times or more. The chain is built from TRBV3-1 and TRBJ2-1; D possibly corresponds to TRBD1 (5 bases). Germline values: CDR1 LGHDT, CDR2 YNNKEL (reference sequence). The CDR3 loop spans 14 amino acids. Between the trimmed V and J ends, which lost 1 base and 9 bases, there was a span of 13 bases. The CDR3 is CASSQAGDSGEQFF. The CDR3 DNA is TGTGCCAGCAGCCAAGCCGGAGACAGTGGTGAGCAGTTCTTC.